Below are 11 T cell receptor beta chains sequenced from a single sample in a study of blood T cell repertoires in COVID-19. Sequencing used immunoSEQ multiplex PCR; TCRdb keeps in-frame clones, though not all of them. The profile covers 100,000 to 120,000 clones, with about 72% appearing a single time and about 7.1% taken by the ten largest. Sequencing was done on a sample of peripheral blood. The receptors were sampled from a woman aged 60-75 years with acute or convalescent COVID-19.

The genes are TRBV5-6 and TRBJ2-3; 7 bases align to TRBD1. The ends lost 5 bases at V and 3 bases at J; junction bases unmatched: 9. Germline lookup yields CDR1 SGHDT and CDR2 YYEEEE. The CDR3 consists of 15 residues. The CDR3 protein is CASRLTGFETDTQYF. CDR3 DNA: TGTGCCAGCAGATTGACAGGGTTCGAAACAGATACGCAGTATTTT.

V gene TRBV3-1 (or the pseudogene TRBV3-2) combines with J gene TRBJ1-3; D is unresolved. The V gene lost 3 bases and the J gene lost 0 bases, with 12 bases spanning the gap. Germline-derived CDR1 and CDR2 are LGHDT and YNNKEL (reference sequence). This CDR3 spans 16 amino acids. Here the CDR3 reads CASSHLTSVSGNTIYF. DNA for the CDR3: TGTGCCAGCAGCCACCTCACCAGCGTCTCTGGAAACACCATATATTTT.

This clone turned up a few times. The V call is TRBV5-8, the J call TRBJ1-1; D is possibly TRBD1 (6 bases). Germline CDR1 reads SGHTS; CDR2 reads YDEGEE. The CDR3 has 16 amino acids. V lost 2 bases and J lost 0, with 14 bases in between. CDR3 bases: TGTGCCAGCAGCTTCGGGGGGCGGGACATGAACACTGAAGCTTTCTTT. It encodes CASSFGGRDMNTEAFF.

V and J are TRBV3-1 (or the pseudogene TRBV3-2) and TRBJ1-3; the D gene is possibly TRBD1 (6 bases). The CDR3 sequence is 15 residues long. The germline V gene encodes CDR1 LGHDT and CDR2 YNNKEL (reference sequence). The germline V and J ends were trimmed by 2 bases and 1 base, with 9 bases remaining between them. DNA of the CDR3: TGTGCCAGCAGCCAACGAGGGGGATCTGGAAACACCATATATTTT. It specifies CASSQRGGSGNTIYF.

The chain is built from TRBV12-2 and TRBJ1-1; TRBD1, the table's D call, lacks a check against the DNA. TRBV12-2 has pseudogene status. The CDR3 sequence is 14 residues long. CDR3 residues: CASRLVGGRWEAFF. CDR3 coding DNA: TGTGCAAGTCGCTTAGTTGGGGGCCGGTGGGAAGCTTTCTTT.

This clone was detected only once. The J gene is TRBJ1-6, the V gene TRBV2; 9 bases align to TRBD1. CDR1 and CDR2 from the germline V gene are SNHLY and FYNNEI. V was pared by 7 bases and J by 9 bases, with 10 bases of the junction left unmatched. This CDR3 is 15 amino acids long. The CDR3 protein is CASTTRGQGGSPLHF. Here the CDR3 DNA reads TGTGCCAGCACCACAAGGGGACAGGGTGGTTCACCCCTCCACTTT. The complete variable domain, with remaining parts taken from reference TRBV2 and TRBJ1-6, reads EPEVTQTPSHQVTQMGQEVILRCVPISNHLYFYWYRQILGQKVEFLVSFYNNEISEKSEIFDDQFSVERPDGSNFTLKIRSTKLEDSAMYFCASTTRGQGGSPLHFGNGTRLTVT.

This clone has just one count. The rearrangement joins TRBV2 to TRBJ1-1; D is perhaps TRBD1 (5 bases). V lost 4 bases to trimming and J lost 0 bases, with 6 bases between them. There are 13 residues in the CDR3. Germline V gene sequence: CDR1 SNHLY, CDR2 FYNNEI. The CDR3 loop is CASSVQVNTEAFF. The CDR3 DNA is TGTGCCAGCAGTGTACAGGTGAACACTGAAGCTTTCTTT.

The chain carries TRBV5-1 and TRBJ1-1; maybe TRBD1 (5 bases). The CDR3 consists of 14 residues. Germline V gives CDR1 SGHRS, CDR2 YFSETQ. V lost 7 bases and J lost 0, with 13 bases in between. The CDR3 loop reads CASGREAVNTEAFF. DNA of the CDR3: TGCGCCAGCGGCAGGGAGGCTGTGAACACTGAAGCTTTCTTT.

The V and J genes are TRBV6-5 and TRBJ2-7, with no clear D. This CDR3 contains 14 residues. The V and J ends lost 0 bases and 0 bases respectively, with 6 bases between them. Germline-derived CDR1 and CDR2 are MNHEY and SVGAGI. CDR3 protein: CASSYSAFSYEQYF. As DNA, the CDR3 is TGTGCCAGCAGTTACTCTGCGTTCTCCTACGAGCAGTACTTC.

The J gene is TRBJ2-1, the V gene TRBV5-1; D might be TRBD2 (5 bases). Trimming cost V 6 bases and J 5 bases, with 18 bases left between them. The CDR3 is 15 residues long. Germline values: CDR1 SGHRS, CDR2 YFSETQ. The CDR3 reads CASTPSPGFNNEQFF. For the CDR3, the DNA is TGCGCCAGCACCCCCTCACCGGGGTTTAACAATGAGCAGTTCTTC.

This chain links TRBV18 with TRBJ1-5; weak D call: TRBD1 (5 bases). Germline-derived CDR1 and CDR2 are KGHSH and LQKENI. V gave up 2 bases and J gave up 0 bases, with 8 bases separating them. The CDR3 covers 15 residues. The CDR3 loop is CASSPIGDSNQPQHF. In nucleotides, the CDR3 is TGTGCCAGCTCACCAATAGGGGATAGCAATCAGCCCCAGCATTTT.